These 21 T cell receptor beta chains came from one sample sequenced in a study of cytomegalovirus exposure and HLA in healthy donors. PCR used 60 Vbeta primers and 13 Jbeta primers. Profiling relied on immunoSEQ multiplex PCR, and the TCRdb table lists in-frame clones only, not all of them. The data show 100,000 to 150,000 clones, around 77% seen once. Source material: PBMCs. These receptors were taken from a male donor in good health and CMV-seropositive.

The rearrangement joins TRBV20-1 to TRBJ2-5; 8 nucleotides match TRBD2. Germline lookup yields CDR1 DFQATT and CDR2 SNEGSKA (reference sequence). CDR3 length: 11 amino acids. J gave up 4 bases and V 6 bases, and 1 base lay outside the gene matches. As DNA, the CDR3 is TGCAGTGCAACTAGCGGAGAGACCCAGTACTTC. Protein sequence: CSATSGETQYF.

The chain combines TRBV29-1 with TRBJ2-3, with TRBD1 identical over 9 bases. The CDR3 covers 16 residues. Germline trimming cut 4 bases from V and 2 bases from J; bases unmatched to any gene: 10. Germline values: CDR1 SQVTM, CDR2 ANQGSEA. For the CDR3, the DNA is TGCAGCGTTGGCGGTACAGGGGGCTTTAACACAGATACGCAGTATTTT. Translation: CSVGGTGGFNTDTQYF.

This chain joins TRBV13 and TRBJ2-3, with 7 bases that match TRBD1. Per the germline V gene, CDR1 is PRHDT and CDR2 is FYEKMQ (reference sequence). The V gene end was trimmed by 0 bases and the J gene end by 0 bases; junction bases not matched to a gene: 0. The CDR3 runs to 15 residues. DNA of the CDR3: TGTGCCAGCAGCTTAGGGGACAGGAGCACAGATACGCAGTATTTT. Amino acid sequence: CASSLGDRSTDTQYF.

The genes are TRBV7-2 and TRBJ2-7; 7 bases map to TRBD1. Germline-derived CDR1 and CDR2 are SGHTA and FQGNSA. The V and J ends lost 0 bases and 5 bases, in that order; junction bases with no gene match: 4. This CDR3 is 14 amino acids long. This CDR3 is CASSLAQGVHEQYF. The CDR3 DNA reads as TGTGCCAGCAGCTTAGCGCAGGGGGTCCACGAGCAGTACTTC.

This chain connects TRBV10-3 to TRBJ2-1; TRBD1 matches 8 bases. V shed 4 bases and J 0 bases; nucleotides not matched to a gene: 17. CDR1 and CDR2 (germline): ENHRY, SYGVKD. This CDR3 contains 20 residues. The CDR3 DNA reads TGTGCCATCAGTGGAATTGGACAGGGAATTCCACAGAGCTCCTACAATGAGCAGTTCTTC. Translating it yields CAISGIGQGIPQSSYNEQFF.

The chain employs TRBV6-1 and TRBJ1-1; a weak D match, TRBD1 (5 bases). V dropped 6 bases and J dropped 1 base, with 9 bases sitting between them. Germline V gene lookup returns CDR1 MNHNS and CDR2 SASEGT. This CDR3 contains 13 residues. The CDR3 nucleotides are TGTGCCAGCAGCGTCACAGGGAACACTGAAGCTTTCTTT. Encoded protein: CASSVTGNTEAFF.

This clone has just a few counts. J is TRBJ2-2 and V is TRBV7-9, with D possibly TRBD1 on 5 matching bases. Germline V gives CDR1 SEHNR, CDR2 FQNEAQ (reference sequence). Trimming removed 4 bases at V and 7 bases at J, with 16 bases between. The CDR3 has 15 residues. CDR3 coding DNA: TGTGCCAGCAGCTCCAGGGCGGCTCCTGGCGGGGAGCTGTTTTTT. The encoded protein is CASSSRAAPGGELFF.

The J gene is TRBJ2-1, the V gene TRBV19; the D gene is possibly TRBD2 (6 bases). Trimming took off 5 bases at V and 6 bases at J, with 8 bases between the two ends. Germline V gives CDR1 LNHDA, CDR2 SQIVND (reference sequence). The CDR3 is 12 amino acids. Here the CDR3 DNA reads TGTGCCAGTAGTTGGAGGGGCAATGAGCAGTTCTTC. Translation: CASSWRGNEQFF.

This chain uses TRBV27 with TRBJ2-1; 7 bases agree with TRBD1. Germline lookup yields CDR1 MNHEY and CDR2 SMNVEV (reference sequence). V lost 1 base and J lost 9; bases outside the gene matches: 9. This CDR3 spans 15 amino acids. The DNA of the CDR3 is TGTGCCAGCAGTTTATTACGTAGTAACAGGGGTGAGCAGTTCTTC. This sequence encodes CASSLLRSNRGEQFF.

This chain joins TRBV5-6 and TRBJ1-5; 7 bases are a match to TRBD1. Germline CDR1 is SGHDT and CDR2 is YYEEEE. The CDR3 length is 15 residues. Unmatched junction bases numbered 6, after V lost 1 base and J lost 5 bases. CDR3 region: CASSLRGQGDQPQHF. CDR3 coding DNA: TGTGCCAGCAGCTTGAGGGGGCAGGGGGATCAGCCCCAGCATTTT.

The rearrangement uses TRBV11-2 and TRBJ1-1; D is perhaps TRBD1 (5 bases). V lost 4 bases, J lost 7 bases, and 13 bases lay in between. Looked up from germline, CDR1 is SGHAT and CDR2 is FQNNGV. This CDR3 has 13 residues. The CDR3 bases are TGTGCCAGCAGCTGGGGACGGGGGGTTGAAGCTTTCTTT. The encoded protein is CASSWGRGVEAFF.

The chain is built from TRBV6-5 and TRBJ1-2; TRBD1 is a possible D gene (5 bases). This CDR3 is 15 amino acids long. Germline V CDR1 and CDR2: MNHEY, SVGAGI. Trimming left V 5 bases short and J 2 bases short, with 15 bases between. In DNA, the CDR3 is TGTGCCAGCAGTGGCCTCAGGGAAACCAACTATGGCTACACCTTC. It yields the protein CASSGLRETNYGYTF.

This clone was observed a few times. V usage is TRBV29-1 and J usage is TRBJ1-1, with D unclear. The CDR3 totals 15 residues. The V gene's germline CDR1 is SQVTM and CDR2 ANQGSEA. V dropped 6 bases and J dropped 8 bases, with 25 bases sitting between them. The CDR3 nucleotides are TGCAGCGTCGCTGGGAGGGTGACCCAGAACCACGAAGCTTTCTTT. Translating it yields CSVAGRVTQNHEAFF.

The chain uses TRBV29-1 and TRBJ2-3; TRBD2 matches 7 bases. J gave up 8 bases and V 6 bases, and 14 bases lay outside the gene matches. Germline CDR1 SQVTM, CDR2 ANQGSEA. The CDR3 has 14 amino acids. The CDR3 loop reads CSVASGARGGTQYF. In DNA form, the CDR3 reads TGCAGCGTAGCAAGCGGGGCCCGCGGTGGTACGCAGTATTTT.

The chain is built from TRBV2 and TRBJ1-2; D is undetermined. The germline V gene has CDR1 SNHLY and CDR2 FYNNEI. V was trimmed by 5 bases and J by 5 bases, leaving 21 bases between them. This CDR3 region has 16 residues. CDR3 sequence (DNA): TGTGCCAGCAGTAAAACCCAGGCATTTAGTTCGTATGGCTACACCTTC. This sequence encodes CASSKTQAFSSYGYTF.

This clone was detected only a few times. The chain uses TRBV6-1 and TRBJ1-1; D unresolved. Trimming left V 5 bases short and J 4 bases short, with 5 bases between. There are 11 residues in the CDR3. CDR1 is MNHNS and CDR2 is SASEGT in the germline V gene. CDR3 in amino acids: CASSRSTEAFF. CDR3 sequence (DNA): TGTGCCAGCAGTCGGTCCACTGAAGCTTTCTTT.

The CDR3 DNA is TGTGCCAGCTCGCTCTTACTCATGGATACGCAGTATTTT. Its translation is CASSLLLMDTQYF. This sequence joins TRBV18 and TRBJ2-3; D ambiguous. V was trimmed by 6 bases and J by 6 bases, leaving 13 bases between them. The CDR3 length is 13 residues. Germline assignment: CDR1 KGHSH and CDR2 LQKENI.

The chain employs TRBV7-3 and TRBJ2-1; 8 bases are a match to TRBD1. CDR1 SGHTA and CDR2 FQGTGA come from the germline V gene. The junction had 5 bases not matched to a gene; V was cut back by 5 bases and J by 11 bases. The CDR3 totals 12 residues. This CDR3 reads CASSLRTGKQFF. The CDR3 nucleotides read TGTGCCAGCAGCCTACGGACAGGGAAGCAGTTCTTC.

The rearrangement links TRBV30 to TRBJ2-7; maybe TRBD1 (5 bases). Per germline, CDR1 GTSNPN and CDR2 SVGIG (reference sequence). The CDR3 is 14 amino acids. V dropped 3 bases and J dropped 6 bases, with 18 bases sitting between them. This CDR3 is CAWRSAGSLSEQYF. CDR3 in DNA: TGTGCCTGGAGATCGGCAGGGTCATTGAGCGAGCAGTACTTC.

This clone occurred once. The chain has TRBV4-1 and TRBJ2-2, with D perhaps TRBD1 (6 bases). The V and J ends lost 0 bases and 2 bases respectively, with 10 bases between them. CDR1 and CDR2 (germline): MGHRA, YSYEKL. The CDR3 covers 16 residues. The CDR3 sequence: CASSQEARGNTGELFF. The CDR3 nucleotides are TGCGCCAGCAGCCAAGAAGCCAGGGGAAACACCGGGGAGCTGTTTTTT.

This clone occurred a few times. The CDR3 here is CASSLGLAETGELFF. The CDR3 DNA reads as TGTGCCAGCAGCTTGGGACTAGCGGAGACCGGGGAGCTGTTTTTT. The chain is built from TRBV11-1 and TRBJ2-2; 11 bases agree with TRBD2. The CDR3 consists of 15 residues. Germline CDR1 reads SGHAT; CDR2 reads FQDESV (reference sequence). The J segment lost 5 bases and the V segment lost 3 bases, leaving 2 bases of the junction unmatched.